The rows below give T cell receptor beta chains drawn from one sample of a study of T cells in Graves' hyperthyroidism and ophthalmopathy. TCRdb analysed the multiplex PCR reads with MiXCR anew, one entry per CDR3 protein. The data contain about 760,000 distinct CDR3 sequences, roughly 32% of them seen just once; the ten biggest clones take up around a third. Source material: blood. These receptors were obtained from a woman aged 40-49 years with Graves' hyperthyroidism. Both conserved end residues are part of each CDR3. Each record gives: J gene, V gene, D gene, clone size, CDR3 protein, CDR3 DNA. The D gene is left open where the match is weak. Size is omitted from some rows. Given values are once, few, many or a class for expanded clones.

j_call: TRBJ1-5
v_call: TRBV12-5
d_call: NA
clone_size: few
cdr3_aa: CASVWGTATSSNQPQHF
cdr3_nt: TGTGCTAGTGTTTGGGGTACGGCTACCAGTAGCAATCAGCCCCAGCATTTT

j_call: TRBJ2-2
v_call: TRBV7-2
d_call: NA
clone_size: many
cdr3_aa: CASSRGGAGELFF
cdr3_nt: TGTGCCAGCAGCCGGGGAGGAGCCGGGGAGCTGTTTTTT

j_call: TRBJ1-2
v_call: TRBV5-1
d_call: NA
clone_size: many
cdr3_aa: CASSDRTDNGYTF
cdr3_nt: TGCGCCAGCAGCGACAGGACAGACAATGGCTACACCTTC

j_call: TRBJ2-7
v_call: TRBV30
d_call: TRBD2
clone_size: NA
cdr3_aa: CAWSRRGRSYEQYF
cdr3_nt: TGTGCCTGGAGTCGGCGGGGGAGGTCCTACGAGCAGTACTTC

j_call: TRBJ2-6
v_call: TRBV20-1
d_call: NA
clone_size: NA
cdr3_aa: CSAVRESGANVLTF
cdr3_nt: TGCAGTGCTGTAAGGGAGTCTGGGGCCAACGTCCTGACTTTC

j_call: TRBJ1-2
v_call: TRBV29-1
d_call: TRBD1
clone_size: many
cdr3_aa: CSVADRPGTGGRSYTF
cdr3_nt: TGCAGCGTTGCCGATCGTCCCGGGACAGGGGGCAGAAGCTACACCTTC

j_call: TRBJ2-2
v_call: TRBV9
d_call: TRBD2
clone_size: NA
cdr3_aa: CASSAGGTSGSGRELFF
cdr3_nt: TGTGCCAGCAGCGCCGGGGGGACTAGCGGGAGCGGAAGGGAGCTGTTTTTT

j_call: TRBJ2-7
v_call: TRBV7-7
d_call: NA
clone_size: NA
cdr3_aa: CARPLLASRSYEQYF
cdr3_nt: TGTGCTAGACCCCTCCTGGCTAGTCGCTCCTACGAGCAGTACTTC

j_call: TRBJ1-2
v_call: TRBV9
d_call: NA
clone_size: NA
cdr3_aa: CASSAFSGGSYGYTF
cdr3_nt: TGTGCCAGCAGCGCCTTTTCGGGGGGAAGCTATGGCTACACCTTC

j_call: TRBJ1-6
v_call: TRBV10-3
d_call: TRBD1
clone_size: NA
cdr3_aa: CAIRGTGGHSPLHF
cdr3_nt: TGTGCCATCAGAGGGACAGGGGGTCATTCACCCCTCCACTTT

j_call: TRBJ1-2
v_call: TRBV19
d_call: NA
clone_size: NA
cdr3_aa: CASRVRVDGGYTF
cdr3_nt: TGTGCCAGTCGGGTTAGGGTAGACGGTGGCTACACCTTC

j_call: TRBJ2-2
v_call: TRBV13
d_call: TRBD2
clone_size: NA
cdr3_aa: CASSLDGLADPNTGELFF
cdr3_nt: TGTGCCAGCAGCTTAGATGGACTAGCGGACCCGAACACCGGGGAGCTGTTTTTT

j_call: TRBJ1-1
v_call: TRBV10-3
d_call: NA
clone_size: many
cdr3_aa: CAIKAGNTEAFF
cdr3_nt: TGTGCCATCAAAGCTGGGAACACTGAAGCTTTCTTT

j_call: TRBJ2-5
v_call: TRBV15
d_call: NA
clone_size: NA
cdr3_aa: CATSNGAGQPQYF
cdr3_nt: TGTGCCACCAGCAATGGAGCGGGTCAGCCCCAGTACTTC

j_call: TRBJ2-7
v_call: TRBV19
d_call: NA
clone_size: many
cdr3_aa: CASSRAGPYEQYF
cdr3_nt: TGTGCCAGTAGTAGGGCAGGCCCCTACGAGCAGTACTTC

j_call: TRBJ2-5
v_call: TRBV18
d_call: NA
clone_size: NA
cdr3_aa: CASSPEGLPETQYF
cdr3_nt: TGTGCCAGCTCACCAGAAGGACTACCAGAGACCCAGTACTTC

j_call: TRBJ1-6
v_call: TRBV7-9
d_call: NA
clone_size: many
cdr3_aa: CASSPGTLSPLHF
cdr3_nt: TGTGCCAGCAGCCCCGGGACTCTTTCACCCCTCCACTTT

j_call: TRBJ2-5
v_call: TRBV20-1
d_call: TRBD2
clone_size: many
cdr3_aa: CSAGTSGRAETQYF
cdr3_nt: TGCAGTGCTGGGACTAGCGGGAGGGCCGAGACCCAGTACTTC

j_call: TRBJ2-7
v_call: TRBV25-1
d_call: TRBD2
clone_size: NA
cdr3_aa: CASSPPGTRDYEQYF
cdr3_nt: TGTGCCAGCAGTCCTCCCGGGACTAGGGATTACGAGCAGTACTTC

j_call: TRBJ1-6
v_call: TRBV5-5
d_call: NA
clone_size: many
cdr3_aa: CASSGDNSPLHF
cdr3_nt: TGTGCCAGCAGCGGTGACAATTCACCCCTCCACTTT

j_call: TRBJ2-7
v_call: TRBV20-1
d_call: NA
clone_size: NA
cdr3_aa: CSARERAGVRYEQYF
cdr3_nt: TGCAGTGCTAGAGAACGGGCAGGGGTAAGGTACGAGCAGTACTTC

j_call: TRBJ2-7
v_call: TRBV10-1
d_call: NA
clone_size: NA
cdr3_aa: CASSVQGREQYF
cdr3_nt: TGCGCCAGCAGTGTTCAGGGCCGCGAGCAGTACTTC

j_call: TRBJ2-5
v_call: TRBV15
d_call: NA
clone_size: NA
cdr3_aa: CATSTSIGEQPQYF
cdr3_nt: TGTGCCACCAGCACCTCTATAGGGGAACAGCCCCAGTACTTC

j_call: TRBJ2-7
v_call: TRBV7-9
d_call: TRBD1
clone_size: NA
cdr3_aa: CAGSPQGQVPYEQYF
cdr3_nt: TGTGCCGGCAGCCCCCAGGGACAGGTCCCCTACGAGCAGTACTTC

j_call: TRBJ2-7
v_call: TRBV7-9
d_call: NA
clone_size: many
cdr3_aa: CASSLTEYEQYF
cdr3_nt: TGTGCCAGCAGCTTGACAGAATACGAGCAGTACTTC

j_call: TRBJ2-2
v_call: TRBV29-1
d_call: NA
clone_size: NA
cdr3_aa: CSVASRLTGELFF
cdr3_nt: TGCAGCGTCGCCTCCAGACTGACCGGGGAGCTGTTTTTT

j_call: TRBJ1-1
v_call: TRBV6-5
d_call: NA
clone_size: few
cdr3_aa: CASSEAGGGEAFF
cdr3_nt: TGTGCCAGCAGTGAAGCGGGAGGGGGTGAAGCTTTCTTT

j_call: TRBJ1-1
v_call: TRBV12-3/TRBV12-4
d_call: NA
clone_size: many
cdr3_aa: CASSLILRGQAFF
cdr3_nt: TGTGCCAGCAGTTTAATTCTTCGGGGGCAAGCTTTCTTT

j_call: TRBJ2-5
v_call: TRBV12-3/TRBV12-4
d_call: TRBD1
clone_size: many
cdr3_aa: CASSSGTGTETQYF
cdr3_nt: TGTGCCAGCAGTTCCGGGACAGGGACAGAGACCCAGTACTTC

j_call: TRBJ2-7
v_call: TRBV5-1
d_call: TRBD2
clone_size: NA
cdr3_aa: CASSQNSGRVGWTEQYF
cdr3_nt: TGCGCCAGCAGCCAAAATAGCGGGAGGGTTGGATGGACCGAGCAGTACTTC

j_call: TRBJ1-5
v_call: TRBV20-1
d_call: NA
clone_size: many
cdr3_aa: CSAYSDSNQPQHF
cdr3_nt: TGCAGTGCTTACTCAGATAGCAATCAGCCCCAGCATTTT

j_call: TRBJ2-7
v_call: TRBV20-1
d_call: NA
clone_size: many
cdr3_aa: CSASRGLAAYEQHF
cdr3_nt: TGCAGTGCCAGTAGAGGTCTAGCAGCCTACGAGCAGCACTTC

j_call: TRBJ2-7
v_call: TRBV12-3/TRBV12-4
d_call: NA
clone_size: NA
cdr3_aa: CASSLAAGSSPEQYF
cdr3_nt: TGTGCCAGCAGTTTAGCAGCGGGTAGTTCTCCGGAGCAGTACTTC

j_call: TRBJ2-5
v_call: TRBV5-4
d_call: NA
clone_size: NA
cdr3_aa: CASSLGTQGETQYF
cdr3_nt: TGTGCCAGCAGCTTAGGGACTCAGGGAGAGACCCAGTACTTC

j_call: TRBJ1-5
v_call: TRBV19
d_call: NA
clone_size: few
cdr3_aa: CAWTRDSNQPQHF
cdr3_nt: TGTGCCTGGACCAGGGATAGCAATCAGCCCCAGCATTTT

j_call: TRBJ1-5
v_call: TRBV19
d_call: TRBD1
clone_size: NA
cdr3_aa: CASSMTGINQPQHF
cdr3_nt: TGTGCCAGTAGTATGACAGGGATCAATCAGCCCCAGCATTTT

j_call: TRBJ1-2
v_call: TRBV25-1
d_call: TRBD1
clone_size: NA
cdr3_aa: CASSFFARGLSYGYTF
cdr3_nt: TGTGCCAGCAGTTTCTTTGCCAGGGGGCTCAGCTATGGCTACACCTTC

j_call: TRBJ1-2
v_call: TRBV29-1
d_call: NA
clone_size: few
cdr3_aa: CSVDKYGGPIRTF
cdr3_nt: TGCAGCGTTGATAAGTATGGCGGCCCAATAAGGACCTTC

j_call: TRBJ1-5
v_call: TRBV20-1
d_call: NA
clone_size: NA
cdr3_aa: CSASTRRQTQHF
cdr3_nt: TGCAGTGCTAGTACCCGGCGCCAGACCCAGCATTTT

j_call: TRBJ1-4
v_call: TRBV7-9
d_call: NA
clone_size: NA
cdr3_aa: CASSFDSGVEKLFF
cdr3_nt: TGTGCCAGCAGCTTCGACTCTGGGGTCGAAAAACTGTTTTTT

j_call: TRBJ2-2
v_call: TRBV7-9
d_call: NA
clone_size: few
cdr3_aa: CASSHVAGTNTGELFF
cdr3_nt: TGTGCCAGCAGCCATGTCGCGGGGACCAACACCGGGGAGCTGTTTTTT

j_call: TRBJ1-1
v_call: TRBV7-8
d_call: TRBD1
clone_size: many
cdr3_aa: CASSLGVGQLNTEAFF
cdr3_nt: TGTGCCAGCAGCTTAGGTGTGGGACAGTTGAACACTGAAGCTTTCTTT

j_call: TRBJ1-5
v_call: TRBV7-2
d_call: NA
clone_size: NA
cdr3_aa: CASSFSSNQPHHF
cdr3_nt: TGTGCCAGCAGCTTTAGTAGCAATCAGCCCCACCATTTT

j_call: TRBJ1-2
v_call: TRBV7-9
d_call: NA
clone_size: many
cdr3_aa: CASNMDGYTF
cdr3_nt: TGTGCCAGTAACATGGATGGCTACACCTTC

j_call: TRBJ1-4
v_call: TRBV2
d_call: NA
clone_size: few
cdr3_aa: CASGSGIPETTNEKLFF
cdr3_nt: TGTGCCAGCGGATCAGGGATCCCGGAAACAACTAATGAAAAACTGTTTTTT

j_call: TRBJ1-2
v_call: TRBV7-2
d_call: NA
clone_size: NA
cdr3_aa: CASSPRVDGYTF
cdr3_nt: TGTGCCAGCAGCCCTAGGGTCGATGGCTACACCTTC

j_call: TRBJ2-7
v_call: TRBV10-2
d_call: TRBD1
clone_size: NA
cdr3_aa: CASRGGRGPLFDEQYF
cdr3_nt: TGCGCCAGCAGAGGTGGCAGGGGGCCCCTCTTTGACGAGCAGTACTTC

j_call: TRBJ2-5
v_call: TRBV10-3
d_call: NA
clone_size: many
cdr3_aa: CAISLQGLKETQYF
cdr3_nt: TGTGCCATCAGTTTACAGGGCCTAAAAGAGACCCAGTACTTC